This T cell receptor (beta chain) was retrieved from a study of Graves' ophthalmopathy and Graves' hyperthyroidism. Study context: Peripheral blood samples were taken at initial diagnosis, before any treatment.

Regarding the study as a whole: Appearing in blood as well were most expanded thyroid clonotypes above 0.001 frequency.

Trimming cost V 4 bases and J 4 bases, with 10 bases left between them. The CDR3 length is 14 residues. Serum thyroxine and TRAb, along with clinical symptoms, thyroid ultrasound and orbital computed tomography, were what diagnosis relied on. The starting material, 10 ml of fresh peripheral blood, provided the PBMCs. RNA transcripts yielded amplified TCR beta CDR3 regions. The first-round RT-PCR employed HTBI primers together with the Qiagen OneStep RT-PCR kit. A multiplex PCR was then performed as the second round. TCRdb independently ran MiXCR on the multiplex PCR reads; one entry per CDR3 protein. Counted here are approximately 640,000 distinct CDR3 sequences, more than 40% occurring once; the ten biggest clones make up more than 3%. About this clonotype: Antigen unknown.

The V gene is TRBV12-3 or TRBV12-4, the J gene TRBJ2-2; D is unresolved. The sequenced sample consisted of peripheral blood. The clonotype originates from an adult man with Graves' ophthalmopathy. The DNA for the CDR3 is TGTGCCAGCAGTTCCCCTCTAGGCACCGGGGAGCTGTTTTTT. Translated, it gives CASSSPLGTGELFF.